Listed below are T cell receptor beta chains from one sample, sequenced in a study of identical twins. One entry per CDR3 protein results from TCRdb running MiXCR on the 5' RACE reads. There are 410,000 or so distinct CDR3 sequences in the sample; about a fifth occur only once, and 10% to 15% lies in the top ten. The specimen sequenced was naive T cells sorted from blood. These receptors originate from a man in his fifties in good health. The CDR3 runs from the conserved cysteine through the conserved F or W. Each record gives: J gene, clone size, V gene, D gene, CDR3 protein, CDR3 DNA. D genes are given only for firm matches. Where a row states a size, it is once, few, many or the class of an expanded clone; other rows omit it.

TRBJ1-1 once TRBV25-1 . CASSRGGRTEAFF TGTGCCAGCAGCCGAGGGGGGAGGACTGAAGCTTTCTTT
TRBJ1-2 many TRBV20-1 TRBD1 CSAFDREGYTF TGCAGTGCTTTCGACAGGGAGGGCTACACCTTC
TRBJ2-1 . TRBV24-1 TRBD2 CATSESGSQYNEQFF TGTGCCACCAGTGAAAGCGGGAGCCAATACAATGAGCAGTTCTTC
TRBJ2-5 . TRBV7-2 TRBD1 CASSSEGGPETQYF TGTGCCAGCAGCTCGGAAGGGGGCCCGGAGACCCAGTACTTC
TRBJ2-1 . TRBV3-1 . CASSQSLSSYNEQFF TGTGCCAGCAGCCAATCCTTGAGCTCCTACAATGAGCAGTTCTTC
TRBJ2-1 few TRBV11-2 . CASSPLPPGGPNEQFF TGTGCCAGCAGCCCCCTACCCCCCGGGGGACCCAATGAGCAGTTCTTC
TRBJ1-1 . TRBV6-2/TRBV6-3 . CASSSVVAEAFF TGTGCCAGCAGTTCGGTGGTCGCTGAAGCTTTCTTT
TRBJ2-5 . TRBV7-2 TRBD2 CASSPRTSGGETQYF TGTGCCAGCAGCCCCAGGACTAGCGGGGGGGAGACCCAGTACTTC
TRBJ2-1 few TRBV5-1 . CASRIGLAEADEQFF TGCGCCAGCAGAATCGGGTTAGCGGAGGCGGATGAGCAGTTCTTC
TRBJ2-2 many TRBV5-1 . CASSARDLPTGELFF TGCGCCAGCAGCGCCCGGGACTTGCCCACCGGGGAGCTGTTTTTT
TRBJ2-7 few TRBV5-1 TRBD2 CASSLKSPAGGEQYF TGCGCCAGCAGCTTGAAATCGCCCGCGGGAGGCGAGCAGTACTTC
TRBJ2-7 once TRBV12-3/TRBV12-4 . CASSLTSPYEQYF TGTGCCAGCAGTTTAACCAGTCCCTACGAGCAGTACTTC
TRBJ2-2 few TRBV5-1 . CASTWGSGELFF TGCGCCAGCACCTGGGGCAGCGGGGAGCTGTTTTTT
TRBJ1-5 few TRBV12-3/TRBV12-4 . CASNQDRGQPQHF TGTGCCAGCAACCAGGACCGGGGGCAGCCCCAGCATTTT
TRBJ1-2 once TRBV25-1 TRBD1 CASSEGRGRSYGYTF TGTGCCAGCAGTGAAGGCAGGGGGCGGAGCTATGGCTACACCTTC
TRBJ2-7 few TRBV6-5 TRBD1 CASSYSIVAGGWEQYF TGTGCCAGCAGTTACTCGATTGTGGCAGGGGGCTGGGAGCAGTACTTC
TRBJ2-7 few TRBV7-2 TRBD2 CASSLGGAGGSEQYF TGTGCCAGCAGCTTAGGAGGAGCGGGAGGATCCGAGCAGTACTTC
TRBJ2-1 . TRBV15 . CATSRDPASRSYNEQFF TGTGCCACCAGCAGAGATCCGGCTAGCCGCTCCTACAATGAGCAGTTCTTC
TRBJ2-7 . TRBV7-2 TRBD1 CASSPGQGAGYEQYF TGTGCCAGCAGCCCGGGACAGGGGGCTGGCTACGAGCAGTACTTC
TRBJ2-3 many TRBV2 TRBD2 CASSPRGLAGGPTDTQYF TGTGCCAGCAGTCCGAGAGGACTAGCGGGGGGGCCAACAGATACGCAGTATTTT
TRBJ1-5 few TRBV11-2 TRBD1 CASSFGQGDQPQHF TGTGCCAGCAGCTTCGGACAGGGAGATCAGCCCCAGCATTTT
TRBJ2-7 many TRBV4-1 TRBD2 CASSPRTSGTYEQYF TGCGCCAGCAGCCCGAGGACTAGCGGGACCTACGAGCAGTACTTC
TRBJ2-1 few TRBV12-3/TRBV12-4 TRBD2 CASSSGLAGLDEQFF TGTGCCAGCAGCTCGGGACTAGCGGGGCTCGATGAGCAGTTCTTC
TRBJ2-2 many TRBV5-1 . CASSLGQPGELFF TGCGCCAGCAGCTTGGGACAACCCGGGGAGCTGTTTTTT
TRBJ2-7 . TRBV5-1 TRBD1 CASSLVPDRGPRRGYEQYF TGCGCCAGCAGCTTGGTGCCGGACAGGGGGCCCCGGCGTGGTTACGAGCAGTACTTC
TRBJ1-1 . TRBV20-1 . CSARSTGDDEAFF TGCAGTGCTAGATCTACAGGTGATGACGAAGCTTTCTTT
TRBJ2-5 . TRBV20-1 . CSARDLRGANQETQYF TGCAGTGCTAGAGATCTCCGAGGGGCCAACCAAGAGACCCAGTACTTC
TRBJ2-1 . TRBV4-3 TRBD2 CASSQDLRENEQFF TGCGCCAGCAGCCAAGATCTGCGGGAGAATGAGCAGTTCTTC
TRBJ2-3 many TRBV7-9 . CASSRGTSSTDTQYF TGTGCCAGCAGCAGAGGGACTTCTAGCACAGATACGCAGTATTTT
TRBJ2-3 few TRBV4-3 TRBD2 CASSVLAGSGNTQYF TGCGCCAGCAGCGTCCTAGCGGGAAGCGGGAATACGCAGTATTTT
TRBJ2-1 . TRBV25-1 TRBD2 CASSEGLEFDEQFF TGTGCCAGCAGTGAAGGACTAGAATTCGATGAGCAGTTCTTC
TRBJ2-2 . TRBV5-1 . CASSPPRGRNTGELFF TGCGCCAGCAGCCCCCCTAGGGGCCGGAACACCGGGGAGCTGTTTTTT
TRBJ2-1 . TRBV25-1 . CASSELRTPHNEQFF TGTGCCAGCAGTGAATTGCGGACCCCCCACAATGAGCAGTTCTTC
TRBJ2-2 . TRBV28 . CASSLYMGRGAGELFF TGTGCCAGCAGTTTATATATGGGCAGGGGGGCCGGGGAGCTGTTTTTT
TRBJ2-1 few TRBV5-1 TRBD2 CASSLPGTSGGANEQFF TGCGCCAGCAGCTTGCCCGGGACTAGCGGGGGGGCGAATGAGCAGTTCTTC
TRBJ2-1 . TRBV4-2 . CASSQDLRGAYNEQFF TGTGCCAGCAGCCAAGATTTGCGGGGTGCCTACAATGAGCAGTTCTTC
TRBJ2-7 many TRBV12-3/TRBV12-4 . CASSLSLYEQYF TGTGCCAGCAGTTTAAGTTTGTACGAGCAGTACTTC
TRBJ1-5 . TRBV12-3/TRBV12-4 . CASSLGSGIGGQPQHF TGTGCCAGCAGTTTAGGGTCCGGGATTGGGGGGCAGCCCCAGCATTTT
TRBJ2-7 . TRBV6-5 TRBD2 CASSYSSRTSGRDEQYF TGTGCCAGCAGTTACTCGAGTCGGACTAGCGGGAGAGACGAGCAGTACTTC
TRBJ2-5 . TRBV5-1 . CASSLSGTYQETQYF TGCGCCAGCAGCTTGTCGGGGACATACCAAGAGACCCAGTACTTC
TRBJ2-1 few TRBV9 . CASSREWSYNEQFF TGTGCCAGCAGCCGGGAATGGTCCTACAATGAGCAGTTCTTC
TRBJ1-4 many TRBV12-5 . CASGEVPGAFNEKLFF TGTGCTAGTGGTGAGGTGCCAGGGGCTTTTAATGAAAAACTGTTTTTT
TRBJ2-1 . TRBV20-1 TRBD1 CSADPGQFYTGEQFF TGCAGTGCTGATCCGGGACAGTTTTATACAGGGGAGCAGTTCTTC
TRBJ2-3 few TRBV5-1 TRBD2 CASRRRYGASGGSTDTQYF TGCGCCAGCCGCAGGAGATACGGGGCTAGCGGGGGAAGCACAGATACGCAGTATTTT
TRBJ2-7 many TRBV6-2/TRBV6-3 . CASSGVRRRNYEQYF TGTGCCAGCAGTGGTGTTCGCCGGAGGAACTACGAGCAGTACTTC
TRBJ2-1 . TRBV4-2 TRBD2 CASSQEYSGGEQFF TGTGCCAGCAGCCAAGAGTATAGCGGGGGAGAGCAGTTCTTC
TRBJ2-1 few TRBV7-3 TRBD1 CASSLMGQNNEQFF TGTGCCAGCAGCTTAATGGGACAGAACAATGAGCAGTTCTTC
TRBJ1-5 . TRBV12-3/TRBV12-4 . CASTMGGQPQHF TGTGCCAGCACCATGGGGGGTCAGCCCCAGCATTTT
TRBJ1-4 few TRBV4-2 . CASSQDQAGLNEKLFF TGTGCCAGCAGCCAAGATCAGGCAGGTCTCAATGAAAAACTGTTTTTT
TRBJ2-1 few TRBV20-1 . CSAVSVSSYNEQFF TGCAGTGCCGTTAGCGTGAGCTCCTACAATGAGCAGTTCTTC
TRBJ1-2 many TRBV24-1 . CATSDSGQSRGNYGYTF TGTGCCACCAGTGATTCGGGGCAGTCGAGGGGTAACTATGGCTACACCTTC
TRBJ2-2 . TRBV27 . CASSFSFTAGELFF TGTGCCAGCAGTTTCTCGTTTACCGCCGGGGAGCTGTTTTTT
TRBJ2-3 many TRBV2 . CASRAGTSTDTQYF TGTGCCAGCAGGGCCGGGACTAGCACAGATACGCAGTATTTT
TRBJ2-3 . TRBV29-1 TRBD2 CSVEDVGLAGVADTQYF TGCAGCGTTGAAGATGTGGGACTAGCGGGTGTCGCAGATACGCAGTATTTT